The 20 T cell receptor beta chains in this list originate from one sample, sequenced in a study of blood T cells in healthy people across ages. A second roughly 6 to 12 cycle PCR used barcoded and J-beta primers. TCRdb redid the calling of the 5' RACE reads with MiXCR, one entry per CDR3 protein. This sample has about 720,000 distinct CDR3 sequences, with approximately 22% found just once. The specimen sequenced was blood. Receptor source: a man in his sixties or seventies in good health.

In this sample, this clonotype turned up a few times. The rearrangement uses TRBV5-1 and TRBJ2-2; TRBD2 matches at 7 bases. Germline V gene lookup returns CDR1 SGHRS and CDR2 YFSETQ. The CDR3 length is 16 residues. Trimming at V came to 4 bases and at J to 5 bases, leaving 11 bases not matched to a gene. CDR3 nucleotides: TGCGCCAGCAGCCCAACCTCAGCGGGATTGACCGGGGAGCTGTTTTTT. This sequence encodes CASSPTSAGLTGELFF.

V usage is TRBV7-8 and J usage is TRBJ1-3; D is unresolved. Between the trimmed V and J ends, which lost 2 bases and 1 base, there was a span of 12 bases. Germline CDR1 reads SGHVS; CDR2 reads FQNEAQ. The CDR3 extends over 16 amino acids. The CDR3 DNA reads TGTGCCAGCAGCTTACGTGATGGGGTGTCTGGAAACACCATATATTTT. This translates into CASSLRDGVSGNTIYF.

The V gene is TRBV12-3 or TRBV12-4, the J gene TRBJ1-1, with D maybe TRBD1 (5 bases). Trimming cost V 1 base and J 7 bases, with 13 bases left between them. The CDR3 has 14 amino acids. CDR3 nucleotides: TGTGCCAGCAGTTTAGATTCGGCAGGGAGTGAAGCTTTCTTT. This gives the protein CASSLDSAGSEAFF.

The J gene is TRBJ1-5, the V gene TRBV12-3 or TRBV12-4, with 7 bases lining up with TRBD1. This CDR3 comprises 12 residues. The J segment lost 7 bases and the V segment lost 8 bases, leaving 5 bases of the junction unmatched. The chain's CDR3 is CASRQGSQPQHF. CDR3 bases: TGTGCCAGCCGACAGGGATCGCAGCCCCAGCATTTT.

This clonotype was seen a handful of times. The chain joins TRBV5-1 to TRBJ2-3; TRBD2 matches 7 bases. The CDR3 extends over 16 amino acids. CDR1 is SGHRS, CDR2 YFSETQ, per germline. V lost 3 bases and J lost 2; bases outside the gene matches: 9. CDR3 residues: CASSSWSGMVTDTQYF. CDR3 DNA: TGCGCCAGCAGCTCTTGGAGCGGGATGGTCACAGATACGCAGTATTTT.

V is TRBV7-2 and J is TRBJ1-1; D possibly corresponds to TRBD1 (5 bases). Germline V CDR1 and CDR2: SGHTA, FQGNSA. Trimming shortened V by 5 bases and J by 0 bases, and 16 bases separated the two germline ends. The CDR3 is made up of 16 amino acids. The CDR3 loop is CASSPPQGLMNTEAFF. The CDR3 DNA is TGTGCCAGCAGCCCGCCCCAGGGACTTATGAACACTGAAGCTTTCTTT.

The CDR3 region has the DNA TGTGCCAGCAGTGTGGGACTAGTTGCCAAAAACATTCAGTACTTC. The encoded protein is CASSVGLVAKNIQYF. The rearrangement links TRBV28 to TRBJ2-4; the match to TRBD2 covers 8 bases. The CDR3 consists of 15 residues. V trimming: 5 bases; J trimming: 1 base; junction bases outside the gene matches: 4. Germline lookup yields CDR1 MDHEN and CDR2 SYDVKM.

This clonotype has just one count. The CDR3 coding sequence is TGCAGCGTTGAAAACCAAGATACGCAGTATTTT. Translated, it gives CSVENQDTQYF. V and J are TRBV29-1 and TRBJ2-3, with D unclear. Trimming pared 2 bases from V and 5 bases from J, leaving 5 bases between. CDR1 and CDR2 (germline): SQVTM, ANQGSEA. This CDR3 has 11 amino acids.

CDR3 in DNA: TGTGCCACCACCTTGACCGACCGGAATCGCGAAGCTTTCTTT. It translates to CATTLTDRNREAFF. The chain links TRBV10-3 to TRBJ1-1; D unclear. The CDR3 consists of 14 residues. Germline CDR1 and CDR2: ENHRY and SYGVKD. Trimming cost V 10 bases and J 8 bases, with 23 bases left between them.

V gene TRBV30 combines with J gene TRBJ2-3; 9 nucleotides agree with TRBD2. Germline CDR1 reads GTSNPN; CDR2 reads SVGIG (reference sequence). V was clipped by 2 bases and J by 0 bases; unmatched bases: 3. The CDR3 is made up of 15 amino acids. The CDR3 loop is CAWSRLAGSTDTQYF. The CDR3, as DNA: TGTGCCTGGAGTCGGCTAGCGGGGAGCACAGATACGCAGTATTTT.

This chain connects TRBV20-1 to TRBJ1-5; TRBD1 might be the D (5 bases). The germline V gene encodes CDR1 DFQATT and CDR2 SNEGSKA (reference sequence). The CDR3 runs 16 residues. The V end lost 6 bases, the J end lost 0 bases, and 18 bases lay between the germline ends. CDR3 residues: CSALNRAGGSNQPQHF. The DNA for the CDR3 is TGCAGTGCCCTCAACCGGGCCGGGGGTAGCAATCAGCCCCAGCATTTT.

This clonotype was counted many times. This rearrangement joins TRBV7-2 to TRBJ2-5; no reliable D call. CDR1 is SGHTA and CDR2 is FQGNSA in the germline V gene. The V end was cut by 0 bases, the J end by 2 bases, with 10 bases between. This CDR3 spans 15 amino acids. Written as DNA, the CDR3 is TGTGCCAGCAGCTTAGCCATTGGGCAGCAAGAGACCCAGTACTTC. It translates to CASSLAIGQQETQYF.

On this clonotype itself: The junction departs from germline at one end; a sequencing error may be responsible. V and J are TRBV7-9 and TRBJ1-1; a weak D match, TRBD1 (6 bases). Looked up from germline, CDR1 is SEHNR and CDR2 is FQNEAQ (reference sequence). The CDR3 length is 13 residues. The CDR3 coding sequence is TGTGGCAGCAGCTCAACAGGGACAACTGAAGCTTTCTTT. Protein sequence: CGSSSTGTTEAFF.

This clonotype was observed a few times. The chain employs TRBV6-6 and TRBJ2-3; a possible D gene is TRBD2 (6 bases). The CDR3 loop spans 15 amino acids. Germline V gene sequence: CDR1 MNHNY, CDR2 SVGAGI (reference sequence). Trimming cost V 2 bases and J 3 bases, with 12 bases left between them. CDR3 in DNA: TGTGCCAGCAGTTACGTGGGGCTAGCGACAGATACGCAGTATTTT. This translates into CASSYVGLATDTQYF.

The table lists this clonotype with many counts. The V call is TRBV21-1, the J call TRBJ2-4; the table assigns TRBD1, which was not confirmed against the DNA. TRBV21-1 counts as a pseudogene. The CDR3 is 17 amino acids. CDR3 loop: CASSKGGTEGAKNIQYF. CDR3 sequence (DNA): TGTGCCAGCAGCAAAGGAGGGACAGAGGGTGCCAAAAACATTCAGTACTTC.

The sample holds one count of this clonotype. This rearrangement joins TRBV30 to TRBJ2-2, with TRBD2 matching over 8 bases. Germline lookup yields CDR1 GTSNPN and CDR2 SVGIG (reference sequence). J lost 2 bases, V lost 3 bases, and 11 bases had no gene match. The CDR3 has 17 amino acids. The CDR3, as DNA: TGTGCCTGGAGGGGTTATAGCGGGATGGTAAACACCGGGGAGCTGTTTTTT. This translates into CAWRGYSGMVNTGELFF.

This clonotype was detected only a few times. The CDR3 nucleotides are TGTGCCAGCAGCCAAGAAGGTGAGCAGTTCTTC. Amino acids: CASSQEGEQFF. This rearrangement joins TRBV3-1 to TRBJ2-1; no clear D gene. V gave up 0 bases and J gave up 9 bases, with 3 bases separating them. The length of the CDR3 is 11 residues. Germline CDR1 is LGHDT and CDR2 is YNNKEL (reference sequence).

This chain links TRBV20-1 with TRBJ1-1; 7 positions match TRBD1. V lost 1 base to trimming and J lost 10 bases; unmatched junction nucleotides: 9. The CDR3 covers 13 residues. Germline V lookup: CDR1 DFQATT, CDR2 SNEGSKA (reference sequence). The CDR3 DNA reads as TGCAGTGCTAGAGTGCAGGGGGACCGGCGAGCTTTCTTT. The encoded protein is CSARVQGDRRAFF.

In this sample, this clonotype turned up many times. The V gene is TRBV5-1, the J gene TRBJ2-1, with D perhaps matching TRBD2 (5 bases). Trimming pared 2 bases from V and 4 bases from J, leaving 10 bases between. The CDR3 length is 14 residues. Germline lookup yields CDR1 SGHRS and CDR2 YFSETQ. Here the CDR3 reads CASSFGGPYNEQFF. As DNA, the CDR3 is TGCGCCAGCAGCTTTGGAGGACCTTACAATGAGCAGTTCTTC.

This clonotype was recorded a few times. The chain has TRBV10-3 and TRBJ2-5, with D perhaps TRBD2 (7 bases). Germline CDR1 and CDR2: ENHRY and SYGVKD. The CDR3 has 13 amino acids. Between the trimmed V and J ends, which lost 7 bases and 5 bases, there was a span of 14 bases. CDR3 DNA: TGTGCCATCACTGGGGGGGCCGGTGAGACCCAGTACTTC. Amino acids: CAITGGAGETQYF.